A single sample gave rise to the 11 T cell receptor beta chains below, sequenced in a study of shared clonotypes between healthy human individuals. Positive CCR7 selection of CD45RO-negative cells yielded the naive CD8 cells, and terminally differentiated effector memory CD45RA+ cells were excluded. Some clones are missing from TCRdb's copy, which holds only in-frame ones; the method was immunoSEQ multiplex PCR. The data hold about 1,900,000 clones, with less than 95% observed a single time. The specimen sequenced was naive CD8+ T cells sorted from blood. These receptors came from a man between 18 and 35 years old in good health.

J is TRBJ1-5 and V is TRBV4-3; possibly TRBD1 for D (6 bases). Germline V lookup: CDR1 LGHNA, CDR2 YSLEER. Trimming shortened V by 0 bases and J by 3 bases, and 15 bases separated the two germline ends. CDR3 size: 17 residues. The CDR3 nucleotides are TGCGCCAGCAGCCAAGACCCAGGGGCTTATAACAATCAGCCCCAGCATTTT. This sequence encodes CASSQDPGAYNNQPQHF.

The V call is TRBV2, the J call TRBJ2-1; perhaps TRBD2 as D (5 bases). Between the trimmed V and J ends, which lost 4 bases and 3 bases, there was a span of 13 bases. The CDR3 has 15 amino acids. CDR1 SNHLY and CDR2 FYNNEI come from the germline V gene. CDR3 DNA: TGTGCCAGCAGTGGTCCGGGTCGGGACTACAATGAGCAGTTCTTC. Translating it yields CASSGPGRDYNEQFF.

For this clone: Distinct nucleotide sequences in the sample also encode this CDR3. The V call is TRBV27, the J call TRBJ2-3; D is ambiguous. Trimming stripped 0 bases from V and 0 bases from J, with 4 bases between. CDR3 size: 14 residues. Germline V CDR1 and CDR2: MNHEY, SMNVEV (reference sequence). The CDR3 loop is CASSLSVSTDTQYF. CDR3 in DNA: TGTGCCAGCAGTTTATCGGTCAGCACAGATACGCAGTATTTT.

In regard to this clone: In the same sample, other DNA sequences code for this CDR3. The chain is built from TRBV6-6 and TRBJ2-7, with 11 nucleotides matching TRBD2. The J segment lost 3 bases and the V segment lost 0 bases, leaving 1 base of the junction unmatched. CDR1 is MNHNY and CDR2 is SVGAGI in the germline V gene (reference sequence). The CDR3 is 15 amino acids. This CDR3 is CASSYSGTSGYEQYF. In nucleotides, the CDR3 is TGTGCCAGCAGTTACTCCGGGACTAGCGGCTACGAGCAGTACTTC.

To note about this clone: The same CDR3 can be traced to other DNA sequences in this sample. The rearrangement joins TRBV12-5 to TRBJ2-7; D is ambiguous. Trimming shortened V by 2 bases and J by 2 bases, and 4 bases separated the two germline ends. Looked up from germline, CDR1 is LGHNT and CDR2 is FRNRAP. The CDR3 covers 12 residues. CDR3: CASGLSAYEQYF. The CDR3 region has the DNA TGTGCTAGTGGTTTGTCAGCCTACGAGCAGTACTTC.

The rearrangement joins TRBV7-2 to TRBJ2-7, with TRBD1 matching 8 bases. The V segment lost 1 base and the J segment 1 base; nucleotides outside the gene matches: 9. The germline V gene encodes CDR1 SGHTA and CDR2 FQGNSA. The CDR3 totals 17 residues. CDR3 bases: TGTGCCAGCAGCTTAGATCGGGGACAGGTGGGATCCTACGAGCAGTACTTC. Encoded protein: CASSLDRGQVGSYEQYF.

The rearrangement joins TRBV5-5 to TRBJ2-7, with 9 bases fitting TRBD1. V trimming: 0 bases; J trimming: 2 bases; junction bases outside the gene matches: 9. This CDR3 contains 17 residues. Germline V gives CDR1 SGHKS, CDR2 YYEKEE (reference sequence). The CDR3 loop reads CASSLEVWTGATYEQYF. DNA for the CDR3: TGTGCCAGCAGCTTGGAAGTTTGGACAGGGGCTACCTACGAGCAGTACTTC. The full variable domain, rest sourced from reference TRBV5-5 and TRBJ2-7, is DAGVTQSPTHLIKTRGQQVTLRCSPISGHKSVSWYQQVLGQGPQFIFQYYEKEERGRGNFPDRFSARQFPNYSSELNVNALLLGDSALYLCASSLEVWTGATYEQYFGPGTRLTVT.

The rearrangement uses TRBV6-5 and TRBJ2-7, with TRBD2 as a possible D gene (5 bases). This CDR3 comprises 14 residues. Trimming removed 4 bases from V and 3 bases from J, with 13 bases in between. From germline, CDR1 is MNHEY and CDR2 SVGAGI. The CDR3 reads CASSFREAYYEQYF. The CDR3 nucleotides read TGTGCCAGCAGTTTCCGGGAAGCTTACTACGAGCAGTACTTC.

This CDR3 reads CASSFPAGGDTDTQYF. In DNA, the CDR3 is TGTGCCAGCAGTTTTCCAGCGGGGGGGGACACAGATACGCAGTATTTT. V is TRBV28 and J is TRBJ2-3, with 10 bases identical to TRBD2. V lost 3 bases to trimming and J lost 2 bases; unmatched junction nucleotides: 5. CDR3 size: 16 residues. The germline V gene has CDR1 MDHEN and CDR2 SYDVKM.

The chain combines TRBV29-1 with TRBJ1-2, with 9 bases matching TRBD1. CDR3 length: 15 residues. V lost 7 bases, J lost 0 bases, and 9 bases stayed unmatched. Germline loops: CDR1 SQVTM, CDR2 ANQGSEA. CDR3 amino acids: CSADGQGRANYGYTF. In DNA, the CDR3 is TGCAGCGCGGACGGACAGGGGAGGGCTAACTATGGCTACACCTTC.

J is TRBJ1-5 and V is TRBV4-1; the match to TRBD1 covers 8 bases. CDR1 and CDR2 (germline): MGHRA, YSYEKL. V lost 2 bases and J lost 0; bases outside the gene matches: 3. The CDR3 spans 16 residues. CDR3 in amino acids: CASSQHRGDSNQPQHF. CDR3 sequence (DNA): TGCGCCAGCAGCCAACACAGGGGGGATAGCAATCAGCCCCAGCATTTT.